This T cell receptor (beta chain) appears in the sequencing data of a study of CXCR3-negative and CXCR3-positive naive CD8 T cells (dated by TCRdb to the late 2010s). Regarding the research as a whole: In total, 130 million to 150 million TRB reads were obtained, or roughly 1.5 +/- 0.3 million reads per library. Diversity and physicochemical repertoire analyses were performed on approximately 10 donors pooled from two independent experiments. Naive subsets from a handful of donors and memory cells from 3 donors were included in the TRBV-TRBJ cluster analysis. The paper as a whole reports these results and caveats: TRB CDR3s from CXCR3-positive naive cells showed higher hydrophobicity (lower Kidera factor 4), lower energy, and higher strength and volume indices than CXCR3-negative naive cells. Similar TRBV-TRBJ usage was shown by naive CXCR3-negative and CXCR3-positive cells from the same donor, whereas distinct patterns were shown by memory cells. Comparably high repertoire diversity was found in both naive subsets, whereas much lower repertoire diversity was found in memory CD8+ T cells. Because surface CD5, which is linked to self-reactivity in mice, was comparable between the naive subsets, TCR interaction strength was also inferred from TRB CDR3 physicochemical properties. Because CXCR3 expression was partially decreased after cryopreservation, freshly isolated PBMCs were used for most assays.

The sample was run on a NextSeq 550. The Human TCR Profiling Kit (MiLaboratory) was used to prepare UMI-labeled 5' RACE TRB cDNA libraries. cDNA synthesis used the entire amount of extracted RNA, and PCR amplification then used the entire amount of cDNA produced. Libraries were prepared in parallel with an identical number of PCR cycles. Regarding the original processing steps: With a minimum of two reads required per UMI, MIGEC and MiXCR pulled out about 52,000 +/- 9,100 unique UMI-labeled TRB cDNA molecules from each library. On average, each library contained approximately 40,000 +/- 10,000 functional in-frame TRB CDR3 nucleotide clonotypes without stop codons. Diversity metrics, including normalized Shannon-Wiener and Chao1, were computed in VDJtools after downsampling to 5000 UMI-labeled TRB molecules per sample. Clonotype-size-weighted physicochemical properties of the central five CDR3 residues (interaction energy, strength, volume and Kidera factor 4) were computed in VDJtools. TCRdb reprocessed the reads, and each CDR3 protein sequence is entered once, without DNA. These V and J calls derive from TCRdb rather than the authors' analysis. The table held for this sample gives under 150,000 distinct CDR3 sequences. Clones ranked in the top ten supply about 0.27% of the sample.

On this clonotype itself: The clone's antigen remains unknown.

Each CD8+ T cell subset was flow-sorted in triplicate, and approximately 280,000 cells per subset were placed directly into RLT lysis buffer. To exclude memory contaminants, naive CD8+ T cells were stringently defined as CD45RO-CCR7+CD27+CD95-. Peripheral blood mononuclear cells were isolated from buffy coats using standard density gradient centrifugation. A FACSAria III was used to flow-sort naive CXCR3-negative and CXCR3-positive CD8+ T cells. An RNeasy Mini Kit was used to extract total RNA from the sorted cells. The CDR3 numbers 15 residues from cysteine through phenylalanine. No DNA sequence is on record. The germline V gene (reference sequence) provides CDR1 SEHNR and CDR2 FQNEAQ.

Sequenced sample: naive CXCR3+ CD8+ T cells from blood. The sample's cell subset or site, from its label and the paper: CD45RO-CCR7+CD27+CD95- naive CD8+ T cells expressing CXCR3 (TNR3+). The sequence derives from a human donor in good health. Some clones in this sample may be carry-over from other donors' samples. The chain employs TRBV7-9 and TRBJ1-2; the D gene TCRdb calls, TRBD1, cannot be checked with no DNA. The CDR3 reads as follows: CASSLAFRGDDGYTF.